One T cell receptor (beta chain) is described in this entry. Its antigen target is currently unknown. No clone much larger than this one lies a single base away; base qualities are absent. Preparation of the library involved the immunoSEQ multiplex PCR assay. Imported from immuneACCESS, the table was reduced by TCRdb to in-frame sequences with V and J called. These copies leave out some clones; in studies compared against another copy, an unresolved V gene accounts for under half, and the cause of the remainder is not known. The sample has around 140,000 clones on record, 92% of them singletons. Together, the top ten hold approximately 2% of the sample. This sample was included in a study of control samples from healthy donors and cancer patients (TCRdb year 2020). Trimming takes 1 base from V and 3 bases from J, and the germline ends sit 1 base apart. The CDR3 covers 12 residues, taking in both the cysteine and the phenylalanine. Just CDR3 DNA is preserved here, 36 bases in frame from base 1. CDR1 is given as SGHAT and CDR2 as FQNNGV, both from the germline V gene.

This TCR was recovered from a woman between 45 and 65 years old in good health. The rearranged chain carries TRBV11-2 and TRBJ2-1, with the D gene not clear enough to name. Sequenced input: blood. In nucleotides, the sequence is TGTGCCAGCAGCTTAGGCTACAATGAGCAGTTCTTC. Translation gives CASSLGYNEQFF. This CDR3, with the reference TRBV11-2 and TRBJ2-1 proteins standing in past its ends, gives the full variable domain EAGVAQSPRYKIIEKRQSVAFWCNPISGHATLYWYQQILGQGPKLLIQFQNNGVVDDSQLPKDRFSAERLKGVDSTLKIQPAKLEDSAVYLCASSLGYNEQFFGPGTRLTVL.